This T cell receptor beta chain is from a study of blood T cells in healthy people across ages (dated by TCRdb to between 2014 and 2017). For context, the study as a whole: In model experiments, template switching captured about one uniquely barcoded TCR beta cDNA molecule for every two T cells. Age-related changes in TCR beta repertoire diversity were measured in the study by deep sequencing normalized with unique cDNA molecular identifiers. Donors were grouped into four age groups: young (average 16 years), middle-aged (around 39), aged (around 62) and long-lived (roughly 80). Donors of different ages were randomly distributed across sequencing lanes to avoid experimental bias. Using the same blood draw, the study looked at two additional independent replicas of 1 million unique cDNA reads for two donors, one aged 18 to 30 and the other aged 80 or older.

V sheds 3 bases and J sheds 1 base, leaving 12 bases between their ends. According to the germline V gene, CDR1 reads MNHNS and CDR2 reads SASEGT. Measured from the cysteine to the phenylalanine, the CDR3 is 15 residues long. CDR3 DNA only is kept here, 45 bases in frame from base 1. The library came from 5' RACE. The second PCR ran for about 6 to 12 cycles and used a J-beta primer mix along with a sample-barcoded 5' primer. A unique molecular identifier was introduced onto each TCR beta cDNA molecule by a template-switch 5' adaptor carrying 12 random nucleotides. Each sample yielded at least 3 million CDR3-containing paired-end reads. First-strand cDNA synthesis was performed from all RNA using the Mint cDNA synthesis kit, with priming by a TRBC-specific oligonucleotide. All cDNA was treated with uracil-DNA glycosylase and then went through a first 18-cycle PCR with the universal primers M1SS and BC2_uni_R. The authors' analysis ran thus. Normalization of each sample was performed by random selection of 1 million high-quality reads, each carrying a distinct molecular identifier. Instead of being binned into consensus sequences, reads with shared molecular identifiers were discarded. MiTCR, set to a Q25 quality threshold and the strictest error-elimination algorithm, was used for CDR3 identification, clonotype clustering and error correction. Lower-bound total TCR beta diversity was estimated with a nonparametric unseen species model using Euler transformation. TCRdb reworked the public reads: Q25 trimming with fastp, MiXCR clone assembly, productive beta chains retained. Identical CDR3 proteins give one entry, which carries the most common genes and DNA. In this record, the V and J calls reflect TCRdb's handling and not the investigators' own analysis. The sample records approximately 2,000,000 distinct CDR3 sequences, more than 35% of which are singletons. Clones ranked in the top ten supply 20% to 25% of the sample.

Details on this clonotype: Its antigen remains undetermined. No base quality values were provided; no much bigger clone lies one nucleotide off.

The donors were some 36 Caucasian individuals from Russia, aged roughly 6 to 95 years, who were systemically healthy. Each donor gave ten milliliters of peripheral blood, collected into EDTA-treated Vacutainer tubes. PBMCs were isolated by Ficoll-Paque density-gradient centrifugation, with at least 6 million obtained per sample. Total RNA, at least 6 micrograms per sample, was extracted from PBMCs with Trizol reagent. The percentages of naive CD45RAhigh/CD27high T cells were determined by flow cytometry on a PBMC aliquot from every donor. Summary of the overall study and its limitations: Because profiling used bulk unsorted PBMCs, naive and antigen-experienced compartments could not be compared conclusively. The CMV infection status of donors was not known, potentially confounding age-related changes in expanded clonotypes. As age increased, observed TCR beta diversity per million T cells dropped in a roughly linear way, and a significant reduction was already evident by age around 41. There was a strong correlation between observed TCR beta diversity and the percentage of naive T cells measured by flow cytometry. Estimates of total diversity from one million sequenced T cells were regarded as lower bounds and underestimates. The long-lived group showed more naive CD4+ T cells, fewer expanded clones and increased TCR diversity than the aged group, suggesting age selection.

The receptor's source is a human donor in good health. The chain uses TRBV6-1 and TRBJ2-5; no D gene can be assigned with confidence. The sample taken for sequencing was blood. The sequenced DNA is TGTGCCAGCAGTGACCCTACAGAGATCCAAGAGACCCAGTACTTC. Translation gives CASSDPTEIQETQYF.